One T cell receptor beta chain is described in this entry. The sample is drawn from a study of blood T cell repertoires in COVID-19. The CDR3 consists of 14 residues. CDR1 and CDR2 (germline): SGHNT, YENEEA. V shed 1 base and J shed 2 bases, with 7 bases lying between them. Original handling: It was from reference gene primer amplification that nucleated cell counts were estimated. The protocol was immunoSEQ multiplex PCR, while the TCRdb copy is restricted to in-frame clones and leaves out a portion. V, J and clone size derive from that table, while D and trimming were established from the DNA sequence. The sample contains about 100,000 clones, 60% to 85% of which appear only once.

This chain uses TRBV11-3 with TRBJ2-3; no clear D gene. This TCR derives from a middle-aged man who had recovered from COVID-19. The sample consisted of peripheral blood. The CDR3 sequence is CASSLGRSTDTQYF. In nucleotides, the CDR3 is TGTGCCAGCAGCTTAGGTCGGTCCACAGATACGCAGTATTTT.